These T cell receptor beta chains were read from a single sample in a study of T cell responses to AZD1222 COVID-19 vaccine. Here immunoSEQ multiplex PCR was the method, and the copy in TCRdb shows in-frame clones only, minus some. The repertoire consists of 130,000 or so clones, with roughly nine tenths occurring once and the leading ten covering around 3.3%. The material sequenced was peripheral blood, taken on day 0 of AZD1222 vaccination. These receptors all stem from an adult in good health. Each CDR3 is given with its conserved first and last residue. A D gene is named only where the DNA matches it firmly. Part of the rows lack a size; the others show once, few, many or a class for expanded clones.

CDR3aa: CASSYPSWDPAEQYF
v_gene: TRBV6-2/TRBV6-3
j_gene: TRBJ2-7
abundance: -
d_gene: -

CDR3aa: CASRKGQRANTGELFF
v_gene: TRBV2
j_gene: TRBJ2-2
abundance: -
d_gene: -

CDR3aa: CASSISTSTDTQYF
v_gene: TRBV7-9
j_gene: TRBJ2-3
abundance: -
d_gene: -

CDR3aa: CASSQDPSSGGAVETQYF
v_gene: TRBV3-1/TRBV3-2
j_gene: TRBJ2-5
abundance: -
d_gene: TRBD2

CDR3aa: CASSQTQGNTEAFF
v_gene: TRBV4-2
j_gene: TRBJ1-1
abundance: once
d_gene: -

CDR3aa: CASSDTGGPSGEQFF
v_gene: TRBV2
j_gene: TRBJ2-1
abundance: -
d_gene: -

CDR3aa: CASSLTGGEQFF
v_gene: TRBV7-3
j_gene: TRBJ2-1
abundance: -
d_gene: -

CDR3aa: CASSLGIGHTDTQYF
v_gene: TRBV13
j_gene: TRBJ2-3
abundance: many
d_gene: -

CDR3aa: CASRRGRGAITGELFF
v_gene: TRBV19
j_gene: TRBJ2-2
abundance: -
d_gene: -

CDR3aa: CASSPEGQGAVGYTF
v_gene: TRBV28
j_gene: TRBJ1-2
abundance: -
d_gene: TRBD1

CDR3aa: CASSPRPDPLGVSNQPQHF
v_gene: TRBV27
j_gene: TRBJ1-5
abundance: -
d_gene: -

CDR3aa: CASSVNDRIAYNEQFF
v_gene: TRBV9
j_gene: TRBJ2-1
abundance: -
d_gene: -

CDR3aa: CASSLSPGQGNTEAFF
v_gene: TRBV4-1
j_gene: TRBJ1-1
abundance: -
d_gene: TRBD1

CDR3aa: CASIAMNTEAFF
v_gene: TRBV2
j_gene: TRBJ1-1
abundance: -
d_gene: -

CDR3aa: CASSEWLAGGPYEQYF
v_gene: TRBV6-1
j_gene: TRBJ2-7
abundance: -
d_gene: TRBD1

CDR3aa: CASSSGDSGNTIYF
v_gene: TRBV28
j_gene: TRBJ1-3
abundance: -
d_gene: -

CDR3aa: CASSQDRDSYGYTF
v_gene: TRBV4-3
j_gene: TRBJ1-2
abundance: -
d_gene: TRBD1

CDR3aa: CASSPRDSLNEKLFF
v_gene: TRBV18
j_gene: TRBJ1-4
abundance: -
d_gene: TRBD1

CDR3aa: CASSPRWTSGTRSETQYF
v_gene: TRBV18
j_gene: TRBJ2-5
abundance: -
d_gene: TRBD2